This TCR beta chain was obtained from a study of T cell repertoires in cytomegalovirus infection. V was shortened by 2 bases and J by 6 bases, with 10 bases between the two germline ends. CDR1 and CDR2 from the germline V gene are SGHTA and FQGNSA. The CDR3 has 13 amino acids. This clonotype turned up a few times. One entry per CDR3 protein, called by TCRdb with MiXCR from the reads. Altogether under 350,000 distinct CDR3 sequences are present, 8% to 9.5% being singletons, with the ten largest covering 4.3%. Sequencing was done on a sample of PBMCs. J is TRBJ1-2 and V is TRBV7-2, with a tentative D call TRBD1 (5 bases). This clonotype originated in a human donor in good health (CMV status not recorded). Some clones in this sample may be carry-over from other donors' samples. CDR3 DNA sequence: TGTGCCAGCAGCTTAATGAGGGGAAATGGCTACACCTTC. Translated, it gives CASSLMRGNGYTF.